The 13 T cell receptor beta chains below all came from one sample that was sequenced in a study of quantifying T cell responses using KT2 cells. Looking at the study overall: cDNA was made from DNase-treated RNA using alpha and beta constant primers.

A single-stranded UMI oligo with SP2 sequence was ligated to cDNA 3' ends. The first PCR ran around 4 cycles with an equimolar RC1.1 and RC1.2 beta primer mix. TCRdb ran MiXCR on the UMI-ligation and nested PCR reads and lists one entry per CDR3 protein. Of around 30,000 distinct CDR3 sequences detected, 10% appear once; the ten largest clones hold around a tenth. The sequencing input was PBMCs spiked with cells of the T cell clone KT2. The receptors were sampled from a human donor.

This clonotype was recorded many times. The chain carries TRBV29-1 and TRBJ1-6; a possible D gene is TRBD1 (6 bases). Trimming stripped 6 bases from V and 10 bases from J, with 16 bases between. Germline CDR1 SQVTM, CDR2 ANQGSEA. The CDR3 is 13 amino acids. In nucleotides, the CDR3 is TGCAGCGTCAAACAGGGAAGCGGATCACCCCTCCACTTT. It translates to CSVKQGSGSPLHF.

This clonotype was observed a handful of times. This chain uses TRBV28 with TRBJ2-3; possibly TRBD1 or TRBD2 for D (5 bases each). Trimming removed 4 bases at V and 0 bases at J, with 11 bases between. In germline, CDR1 is MDHEN, CDR2 SYDVKM. This CDR3 spans 15 amino acids. The CDR3 region is CASSSGDVSTDTQYF. DNA of the CDR3: TGTGCCAGCAGTTCTGGGGACGTTAGCACAGATACGCAGTATTTT.

The rearrangement uses TRBV7-6 and TRBJ2-5, with D perhaps matching TRBD1 (5 bases). From germline, CDR1 is SGHVS and CDR2 FNYEAQ. Trimming removed 4 bases from V and 1 base from J, with 16 bases in between. The CDR3 spans 16 residues. The CDR3 coding sequence is TGTGCCAGCAGCTCAAGATTAGGGGATATCCAAGAGACCCAGTACTTC. It specifies CASSSRLGDIQETQYF.

This clonotype has at least ten counts. The rearrangement uses TRBV28 and TRBJ1-1; D gene ambiguous. Germline CDR1 is MDHEN and CDR2 is SYDVKM. With 5 bases removed from V and 2 bases from J, the gap between germline ends came to 9 bases. The CDR3 loop spans 13 amino acids. CDR3 sequence: CASSGPLNTEAFF. The CDR3 coding sequence is TGTGCCAGCAGTGGGCCGTTAAACACTGAAGCTTTCTTT.

This clonotype was recorded many times. The chain links TRBV5-6 to TRBJ1-1; TRBD1 is a possible D gene (5 bases). The CDR3 runs 14 residues. The V gene's germline CDR1 is SGHDT and CDR2 YYEEEE. Trimming pared 2 bases from V and 5 bases from J, leaving 13 bases between. CDR3 in DNA: TGTGCCAGCAGCTTATTCGGGGGTCGTACTGAAGCTTTCTTT. Its translation is CASSLFGGRTEAFF.

V and J are TRBV3-1 and TRBJ2-7, with TRBD2 as a possible D gene (7 bases). Trimming pared 3 bases from V and 3 bases from J, leaving 12 bases between. Germline loops: CDR1 LGHDT, CDR2 YNNKEL (reference sequence). The CDR3 has 14 residues. The CDR3 region is CASSHGGLDYEQYF. The CDR3 nucleotides are TGTGCCAGCAGCCACGGGGGGCTTGACTACGAGCAGTACTTC.

The chain couples TRBV11-2 to TRBJ1-6; D not certain. The CDR3 covers 13 residues. Germline V CDR1 and CDR2: SGHAT, FQNNGV. V gave up 0 bases and J gave up 7 bases, with 4 bases separating them. The CDR3 nucleotides read TGTGCCAGCAGCTTAGATCCGAATTCACCCCTCCACTTT. Its protein is CASSLDPNSPLHF.

This clonotype was detected only a few times. The chain recombines TRBV20-1 with TRBJ2-7; the D gene could be TRBD1 or TRBD2 (6 bases each). Trimming shortened V by 2 bases and J by 6 bases, and 17 bases separated the two germline ends. Germline V gives CDR1 DFQATT, CDR2 SNEGSKA (reference sequence). The CDR3 covers 14 residues. CDR3 protein: CSARSGAGSSEQYF. The CDR3 region has the DNA TGCAGTGCTAGATCGGGGGCAGGGAGTAGCGAGCAGTACTTC.

This clonotype was seen repeatedly, ten times or more. This sequence joins TRBV11-2 and TRBJ2-1, with TRBD1 matching over 7 bases. V was clipped by 6 bases and J by 0 bases; unmatched bases: 8. The CDR3 runs to 16 residues. Germline CDR1 reads SGHAT; CDR2 reads FQNNGV. DNA for the CDR3: TGTGCCAGCAGAAAAACAGGGGTTCGCTCCTACAATGAGCAGTTCTTC. It is translated as CASRKTGVRSYNEQFF. Based on the CDR3 plus reference TRBV11-2 and TRBJ2-1, the full variable domain is EAGVAQSPRYKIIEKRQSVAFWCNPISGHATLYWYQQILGQGPKLLIQFQNNGVVDDSQLPKDRFSAERLKGVDSTLKIQPAKLEDSAVYLCASRKTGVRSYNEQFFGPGTRLTVL.

This clonotype was observed many times. V usage is TRBV7-2 and J usage is TRBJ1-4; a possible D gene is TRBD1 (6 bases). With 4 bases removed from V and 0 bases from J, the gap between germline ends came to 9 bases. CDR3 length: 15 residues. Germline loops: CDR1 SGHTA, CDR2 FQGNSA. CDR3 protein: CASSWGPATNEKLFF. In DNA, the CDR3 is TGTGCCAGCAGCTGGGGGCCGGCAACTAATGAAAAACTGTTTTTT.

A few counts support this clonotype. The rearrangement joins TRBV3-1 to TRBJ2-3; tentatively, D is TRBD2 (5 bases). CDR1 LGHDT and CDR2 YNNKEL come from the germline V gene (reference sequence). V lost 2 bases and J 8 bases, leaving 11 bases between the germline ends. This CDR3 is built from 13 residues. This CDR3 is CASSQNREGTQYF. In DNA form, the CDR3 reads TGTGCCAGCAGCCAAAACCGTGAGGGTACGCAGTATTTT.

This clonotype has ten or more counts. The chain uses TRBV29-1 and TRBJ2-7, with 8 bases identical to TRBD2. Germline CDR1 is SQVTM and CDR2 is ANQGSEA. The CDR3 is 13 amino acids. V was clipped by 6 bases and J by 4 bases; unmatched bases: 8. The DNA for the CDR3 is TGCAGCGTCCGGGAGGGGACACCTTACGAGCAGTACTTC. Amino acids: CSVREGTPYEQYF.

This clonotype came up many times. V usage is TRBV11-2 and J usage is TRBJ2-3; D gene unclear. This CDR3 is 16 amino acids long. Germline V gene lookup returns CDR1 SGHAT and CDR2 FQNNGV. V lost 2 bases, J lost 2 bases, and 14 bases lay in between. The CDR3 protein is CASSLLSARPTDTQYF. The CDR3 DNA is TGTGCCAGCAGCTTACTCTCTGCCCGGCCCACAGATACGCAGTATTTT.